The 9 T cell receptor beta chains listed next were all sequenced from one sample in a study of cytomegalovirus exposure and HLA in healthy donors. 13 Jbeta primers and 60 Vbeta primers were used for the PCR. TCRdb's copy holds only in-frame clones and misses some; the assay was immunoSEQ multiplex PCR. There are some 140,000 clones in the sample; 75% to 80% occur only once, and 1.1% lies in the top ten. Sequencing used PBMCs. These receptors all stem from a male donor in good health and CMV-seronegative.

Written as DNA, the CDR3 is TGTGCCAGCAGCTTAGGCCCAGGGAGGGGGTCTGAAGCTTTCTTT. It specifies CASSLGPGRGSEAFF. This chain connects TRBV7-2 to TRBJ1-1; tentatively, D is TRBD1 (6 bases). Trimming shortened V by 1 base and J by 6 bases, and 15 bases separated the two germline ends. The CDR3 contains 15 residues. The germline V gene has CDR1 SGHTA and CDR2 FQGNSA.

This clone has only one observation. The chain combines TRBV2 with TRBJ2-6, with 10 bases aligning to TRBD2. Germline V gives CDR1 SNHLY, CDR2 FYNNEI. With 1 base clipped from V and 4 bases from J, the junction kept 4 bases outside the gene matches. This CDR3 has 17 amino acids. This chain's CDR3 is CASSEGLAGAGANVLTF. The CDR3 DNA reads TGTGCCAGCAGTGAAGGGCTAGCGGGGGCGGGGGCCAACGTCCTGACTTTC.

This chain joins TRBV27 and TRBJ2-7, with D tentatively TRBD1 (6 bases). The germline V gene has CDR1 MNHEY and CDR2 SMNVEV (reference sequence). V was pared by 9 bases and J by 0 bases, with 24 bases between. CDR3 length: 17 amino acids. As DNA, the CDR3 is TGTGCCAGTAAGAGGGGGACGGGCTCTACGGACTCCTACGAGCAGTACTTC. Protein sequence: CASKRGTGSTDSYEQYF.

This clone was seen more than once but under ten times. The chain couples TRBV4-1 to TRBJ1-4; TRBD1 matches 7 bases. The CDR3 consists of 15 residues. The trim removed 0 bases at V and 6 bases at J, leaving 4 bases unmatched. Germline-derived CDR1 and CDR2 are MGHRA and YSYEKL. CDR3 in amino acids: CASSQDTGVYEKLFF. CDR3 nucleotide sequence: TGCGCCAGCAGCCAAGATACAGGGGTCTATGAAAAACTGTTTTTT.

The rearrangement uses TRBV9 and TRBJ2-1, with TRBD2 matching over 9 bases. V gave up 0 bases and J gave up 3 bases; unmatched junction bases: 4. Germline V gene lookup returns CDR1 SGDLS and CDR2 YYNGEE. The CDR3 is 16 residues long. CDR3 DNA sequence: TGTGCCAGCAGCGTAGAGGCGGGGGGGCACTACAATGAGCAGTTCTTC. Its translation: CASSVEAGGHYNEQFF.

The chain joins TRBV18 to TRBJ2-2; 10 nucleotides line up with TRBD2. The junction had 19 bases not matched to a gene; V was cut back by 6 bases and J by 0 bases. The CDR3 contains 21 residues. Germline V gene lookup returns CDR1 KGHSH and CDR2 LQKENI. The chain's CDR3 is CASSSQGIRLAGGANTGELFF. As DNA, the CDR3 is TGTGCCAGCTCGTCACAGGGGATTCGACTAGCGGGTGGAGCGAACACCGGGGAGCTGTTTTTT.

The chain uses TRBV30 and TRBJ2-3; D is possibly TRBD2 (6 bases). V lost 1 base, J lost 2 bases, and 10 bases lay in between. CDR1 and CDR2 (germline): GTSNPN, SVGIG (reference sequence). The CDR3 is made up of 14 amino acids. CDR3 sequence (DNA): TGTGCCTGGAGTGCACTAGCAAACACAGATACGCAGTATTTT. It translates to CAWSALANTDTQYF.

The chain uses TRBV4-3 and TRBJ1-4, with 10 positions matching TRBD1. V lost 1 base and J lost 7; bases outside the gene matches: 3. This CDR3 contains 15 residues. CDR1 LGHNA and CDR2 YSLEER come from the germline V gene. The CDR3 DNA reads as TGCGCCAGCAGCCAAGCCGGGACAGGGGCTGAAAAACTGTTTTTT. It translates to CASSQAGTGAEKLFF.

The chain has TRBV7-2 and TRBJ2-5; the D is unclear. The CDR3 loop spans 14 amino acids. V lost 4 bases to trimming and J lost 5 bases, with 14 bases between them. Per the germline V gene, CDR1 is SGHTA and CDR2 is FQGNSA. CDR3 amino acids: CASSSHYREETQYF. The CDR3 bases are TGTGCCAGCAGCTCACATTACAGAGAGGAGACCCAGTACTTC.